The next 2 T cell receptor beta chains were all read from a single sample in a study of T cells in Graves' hyperthyroidism and ophthalmopathy. Amplified TCR beta CDR3 regions came from RNA transcripts. During a first-round RT-PCR of the TCR CDR3, the HTBI primer set was used. TCRdb called the multiplex PCR reads again in MiXCR, with one record for every CDR3 protein. The sample consists of more than 550,000 distinct CDR3 sequences, about 45% of them appearing once. Sequencing input: peripheral blood or thyroid tissue (not recorded which). The receptors here all came from an adult man with Graves' disease, either hyperthyroidism or ophthalmopathy (not recorded which).

Turning to this clonotype: One end of the junction is discordant with germline, which a read error may explain. The chain has TRBV6-1 and TRBJ1-1; possibly TRBD1 for D (6 bases). This CDR3 has 15 residues. Germline V lookup: CDR1 MNHNS, CDR2 SASEGT. CDR3 amino acids: CATSEIEQGGTEAFF. As DNA, the CDR3 is TGTGCCACCAGTGAAATTGAACAGGGCGGCACTGAAGCTTTCTTT.

The rearrangement links TRBV7-4 to TRBJ1-5; 7 bases fit TRBD1. Trimming removed 6 bases from V and 7 bases from J; junction bases left unmatched: 6. This CDR3 is built from 13 residues. Germline V gives CDR1 SGHVT, CDR2 SQSDAQ. The CDR3 DNA follows: TGTGCCAGCAGTCCCGGGACAGACCAGCCCCAGCATTTT. Amino acids: CASSPGTDQPQHF. Combining the CDR3 with reference TRBV7-4 and TRBJ1-5 gives the whole variable domain GAGVSQSPRYKVAKRGRDVALRCDSISGHVTLYWYRQTLGQGSEVLTYSQSDAQRDKSGRPSGRFSAERPERSVSTLKIQRTEQGDSAVYLCASSPGTDQPQHFGDGTRLSIL.